This TCR beta chain derives from a study of CD8+ T cells in alopecia areata. Whole-study results and caveats: More clonal than normal scalp was lesional scalp, particularly alopecia totalis/universalis. Against the mouse data, patients shared TCRs less clearly, possibly for HLA reasons.

Comment on this clone: Its antigen is not known.

The sorting of PBMCs gave CD4+ and CD8+ T cells. The sequencing template was cDNA reverse transcribed from extracted RNA. Clones were sequenced by immunoSEQ multiplex PCR, and TCRdb holds only the in-frame ones, with some missing. The data show 110,000 or so clones, 50% to 60% seen once. The CDR3 totals 14 residues. V was shortened by 0 bases and J by 3 bases, with 7 bases between the two germline ends. CDR1 is SGHAT, CDR2 FQNNGV, per germline. The chain couples TRBV11-2 to TRBJ2-3; tentatively, D is TRBD1 (6 bases). The receptor was isolated from a human donor with alopecia areata. The sequenced sample was NKG2D-low CD8+ T cells sorted from blood. DNA for the CDR3: TGTGCCAGCAGCTTAGAAGGGGGAACAGATACGCAGTATTTT. Its protein product is CASSLEGGTDTQYF.